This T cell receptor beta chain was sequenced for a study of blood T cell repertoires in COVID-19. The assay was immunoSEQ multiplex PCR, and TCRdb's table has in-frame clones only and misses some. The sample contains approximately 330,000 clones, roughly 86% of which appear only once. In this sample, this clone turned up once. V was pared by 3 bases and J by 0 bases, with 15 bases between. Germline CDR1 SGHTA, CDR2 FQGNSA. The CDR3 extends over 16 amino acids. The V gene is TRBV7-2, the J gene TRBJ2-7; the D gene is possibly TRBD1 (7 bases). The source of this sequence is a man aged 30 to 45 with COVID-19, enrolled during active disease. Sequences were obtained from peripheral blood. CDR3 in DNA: TGTGCCAGCAGCTTGGGCGGGACAGCGAGCTCCTACGAGCAGTACTTC. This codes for CASSLGGTASSYEQYF.